This is a list of T cell receptor beta chains from one sample in a study of Graves' ophthalmopathy and Graves' hyperthyroidism. From the multiplex PCR reads, TCRdb called clonotypes with MiXCR, one entry per CDR3 protein. The sample yields 660,000 or so distinct CDR3 sequences, approximately 39% seen once. The sample comprised peripheral blood. The receptors were sampled from an adult man with Graves' ophthalmopathy. CDR3s include the opening cysteine and the closing phenylalanine or tryptophan. D genes are given only for firm matches. Size is stated for part of the rows, as once, few or many counts, or as a class when the clone is expanded.

abundance	d_gene	j_gene	v_gene	CDR3aa	CDR3nt
NA	NA	TRBJ2-7	TRBV9	CASSVAGPAEQYF	TGTGCCAGCAGCGTAGCAGGGCCGGCCGAGCAGTACTTC
NA	TRBD1	TRBJ2-7	TRBV10-3	CAMGTGEDEQYF	TGTGCCATGGGGACAGGGGAGGACGAGCAGTACTTC
few	TRBD1	TRBJ2-2	TRBV2	CASSEPGTGASFTGELFF	TGTGCCAGCAGTGAACCCGGGACAGGGGCCTCGTTCACCGGGGAGCTGTTTTTT
NA	TRBD1	TRBJ2-5	TRBV29-1	CSRDSDETQYF	TGCAGTCGGGACAGTGATGAGACCCAGTACTTC
many	NA	TRBJ2-7	TRBV20-1	CSARASSEQYF	TGCAGTGCGAGAGCCAGCAGCGAGCAGTACTTC
many	TRBD1	TRBJ1-2	TRBV20-1	CSATTSPGQGYGYTF	TGCAGTGCTACCACCAGTCCGGGACAGGGATATGGCTACACCTTC
many	NA	TRBJ1-2	TRBV6-6	CASSPDPKTF	TGTGCCAGCAGTCCAGACCCCAAGACCTTC
NA	TRBD1	TRBJ1-6	TRBV5-8	CASSWGLQGAWDSPLHF	TGTGCCAGCAGCTGGGGCTTACAGGGGGCTTGGGATTCACCCCTCCACTTT
many	NA	TRBJ2-2	TRBV10-3	CAISGTTGQYTGELFF	TGTGCCATCAGTGGCACAACGGGGCAGTACACCGGGGAGCTGTTTTTT
many	NA	TRBJ2-7	TRBV29-1	CSVRTGTIYEQYF	TGCAGCGTCCGGACAGGGACTATCTACGAGCAGTACTTC
NA	NA	TRBJ1-1	TRBV29-1	CSVERVGVNTEAFF	TGCAGCGTTGAACGGGTCGGCGTGAACACTGAAGCTTTCTTT
many	TRBD1	TRBJ2-7	TRBV9	CASSVEGTGYEQYF	TGTGCCAGCAGCGTAGAGGGGACAGGCTACGAGCAGTACTTC
once	TRBD1	TRBJ1-2	TRBV12-3/TRBV12-4	CASSYSVIQGARGYGYTF	TGTGCCAGCAGTTACTCGGTAATACAGGGGGCGCGCGGCTATGGCTACACCTTC
many	TRBD2	TRBJ2-7	TRBV6-6	CASSLSSGSYEQYF	TGTGCCAGCAGCCTTTCTAGCGGGAGCTACGAGCAGTACTTC
few	TRBD1	TRBJ1-2	TRBV20-1	CSAGAGTGGYTF	TGCAGTGCTGGGGCCGGGACAGGGGGCTACACCTTC
few	NA	TRBJ2-7	TRBV6-2/TRBV6-3	CASSYPDRYEQYF	TGTGCCAGCAGTTACCCGGATCGCTACGAGCAGTACTTC
NA	NA	TRBJ1-5	TRBV10-3	CASSPGLAGETQHF	TGTGCCAGTTCCCCGGGACTAGCGGGGGAGACCCAGCATTTT
NA	NA	TRBJ2-3	TRBV5-6	CASSLVGGSLTDTQYF	TGTGCCAGCAGCTTGGTTGGAGGGAGTCTCACAGATACGCAGTATTTT
NA	NA	TRBJ1-2	TRBV27	CASSEGSRNYGYTF	TGTGCCAGCAGTGAAGGGTCGCGGAACTATGGCTACACCTTC
NA	NA	TRBJ2-7	TRBV4-2	CASSQDPRPGSEQYF	TGTGCCAGCAGCCAAGATCCTCGCCCTGGGAGCGAGCAGTACTTC
many	NA	TRBJ2-6	TRBV29-1	CSVEGAGANVLTF	TGCAGCGTTGAAGGGGCTGGGGCCAACGTCCTGACTTTC
many	NA	TRBJ2-7	TRBV3-1	CASSRDRYEQYF	TGTGCCAGCAGCCGTGACAGGTACGAGCAGTACTTC
NA	NA	TRBJ2-2	TRBV4-2	CASSQGGSNTGELFF	TGTGCCAGCAGCCAAGGGGGCTCCAACACCGGGGAGCTGTTTTTT
many	NA	TRBJ2-2	TRBV7-8	CASSRDFNTGELFF	TGTGCCAGCAGCCGGGACTTTAACACCGGGGAGCTGTTTTTT
few	TRBD1	TRBJ2-7	TRBV5-1	CASSSRDRGIPYEQYF	TGCGCCAGCAGCTCCCGGGACAGGGGAATACCCTACGAGCAGTACTTC
NA	TRBD1	TRBJ2-7	TRBV29-1	CSVEGQGAGEQYF	TGCAGCGTTGAAGGACAGGGGGCAGGCGAGCAGTACTTC
NA	TRBD1	TRBJ2-5	TRBV2	CASSDLGTGRQETQYF	TGTGCCAGCAGTGACCTTGGGACAGGGAGGCAAGAGACCCAGTACTTC
NA	NA	TRBJ1-1	TRBV4-1	CASSRITENTEAFF	TGCGCCAGCAGCCGCATTACAGAGAACACTGAAGCTTTCTTT
NA	NA	TRBJ1-3	TRBV7-2	CASSSRPVDGYTIYF	TGTGCCAGCAGTTCGCGCCCCGTAGATGGCTACACCATATATTTT
NA	NA	TRBJ2-5	TRBV6-1	CASSVETVFETQYF	TGTGCCAGCAGTGTGGAGACAGTGTTTGAGACCCAGTACTTC
few	NA	TRBJ1-5	TRBV19	CTSSMGGLGNQPQHF	TGTACCAGTAGTATGGGGGGTTTGGGCAATCAGCCCCAGCATTTT
many	TRBD1	TRBJ1-1	TRBV16	CASSQWTGISSNTEAFF	TGTGCCAGCAGCCAATGGACAGGAATATCATCCAACACTGAAGCTTTCTTT
NA	NA	TRBJ2-5	TRBV29-1	CSSLVRGAKETQYF	TGCAGCAGTCTCGTGAGGGGGGCCAAAGAGACCCAGTACTTC
NA	TRBD1	TRBJ1-2	TRBV10-3	CAISGQAYYGYTF	TGTGCCATCAGCGGACAGGCTTACTATGGCTACACCTTC
NA	NA	TRBJ1-4	TRBV28	CASSLKGTTNEKLFF	TGTGCCAGCAGTTTAAAAGGAACAACTAATGAAAAACTGTTTTTT
many	NA	TRBJ2-7	TRBV29-1	CSVGSAQGSYF	TGCAGCGTTGGATCAGCACAGGGTTCGTACTTC
many	NA	TRBJ2-2	TRBV7-2	CASSSRSGAPPGELFF	TGTGCCAGCAGCTCGAGATCCGGGGCACCACCGGGGGAGCTGTTTTTT
many	NA	TRBJ1-1	TRBV27	CASSLQVQGTEAFF	TGTGCCAGCAGTTTACAGGTCCAGGGAACTGAAGCTTTCTTT
once	TRBD2	TRBJ2-6	TRBV29-1	CSALPGTSGLTF	TGCAGCGCTCTACCCGGGACTAGCGGCCTGACTTTC
NA	TRBD2	TRBJ2-7	TRBV25-1	CARLAGVREQYF	TGTGCCAGACTAGCGGGAGTGAGGGAGCAGTACTTC
many	NA	TRBJ1-2	TRBV4-3	CASSQGWQGGYGYTF	TGCGCCAGCAGCCAAGGGTGGCAGGGTGGATATGGCTACACCTTC
many	NA	TRBJ1-2	TRBV29-1	CSARQGMGGYTF	TGCAGCGCTAGGCAGGGGATGGGTGGCTACACCTTC
NA	NA	TRBJ2-7	TRBV29-1	CSVQGGYEQYF	TGCAGCGTACAGGGAGGTTACGAGCAGTACTTC
many	NA	TRBJ1-1	TRBV7-9	CASSPMAGQNTEAFF	TGTGCCAGCAGCCCGATGGCGGGACAGAACACTGAAGCTTTCTTT
many	NA	TRBJ1-1	TRBV7-3	CASSLMPGAPGEAFF	TGTGCCAGCAGCTTAATGCCAGGGGCGCCGGGTGAAGCTTTCTTT
many	NA	TRBJ2-2	TRBV2	CASSEKGGPGELFF	TGTGCCAGCAGTGAAAAAGGGGGGCCCGGGGAGCTGTTTTTT